This is a list of T cell receptor beta chains from one sample in a study of T cell responses to AZD1222 COVID-19 vaccine. The method was immunoSEQ multiplex PCR; TCRdb's version includes in-frame clones alone and lacks a portion of them. Of approximately 100,000 clones listed, 87% are singletons. The sample was peripheral blood, taken on day 0 of AZD1222 vaccination. The receptors derive from an adult in good health. Each CDR3 is given with its conserved first and last residue. The D gene is left open where the match is weak. Expanded clones get a size class; other rows say once, few or many, or leave the size out.

j_call d_call v_call clone_size cdr3_nt cdr3_aa
TRBJ2-2 NA TRBV30 NA TGTGCCTGGAGTGTACAGATATCCACCGGGGAGCTGTTTTTT CAWSVQISTGELFF
TRBJ2-6 TRBD2 TRBV19 NA TGTGCCAGTAGTATTATGGCTAGCGGGAGCCCTGGGGCCAACGTCCTGACTTTC CASSIMASGSPGANVLTF
TRBJ2-3 TRBD2 TRBV4-2 NA TGTGCCAGCAGCCAGAGTGTACTAGCGGGACATACGCAGTATTTT CASSQSVLAGHTQYF
TRBJ2-7 NA TRBV7-2 NA TGTGCCAGCAGCTTAACGAGGGAGCAGGGGCAGTACTTC CASSLTREQGQYF
TRBJ1-6 TRBD1 TRBV4-3 NA TGCGCCAGCAGCCAAGCGGACAGGGCTAATTCACCCCTCCACTTT CASSQADRANSPLHF
TRBJ1-2 NA TRBV10-3 few TGTGCCATCAGTGAGGTCAGCCCGGGCTATGGCTACACCTTC CAISEVSPGYGYTF
TRBJ2-7 TRBD1 TRBV10-3 NA TGTGCCATCAGCCGCACGGGACAGAATTACGAGCAGTACTTC CAISRTGQNYEQYF
TRBJ1-4 NA TRBV27 NA TGTGCCAGCAGTTTTTCGACACTCGGGGATGAAAAACTGTTTTTT CASSFSTLGDEKLFF
TRBJ1-1 NA TRBV2 once TGTGCCAGCAGTGAATATAGGGGCACTGAAGCTTTCTTT CASSEYRGTEAFF
TRBJ1-4 TRBD1 TRBV6-5 NA TGTGCCAGCACAAGGGACAGATCTCGTAGACTGTTTTTT CASTRDRSRRLFF
TRBJ1-2 NA TRBV7-2 NA TGTGCCAGCAGCTTAGGAGGTTTAAGGGGCTACACCTTC CASSLGGLRGYTF
TRBJ1-6 NA TRBV28 NA TGTGCCAGCAGTTTGCAGGGCGGTAATTCACCCCTCCACTTT CASSLQGGNSPLHF
TRBJ1-5 NA TRBV5-1 NA TGCGCCAGCAGCTTGACAGGGCCCCAGCCCCAGCATTTT CASSLTGPQPQHF
TRBJ1-2 NA TRBV24-1 NA TGTGCCACCAGTGATTTTGGGGTGGATGGCTACACCTTC CATSDFGVDGYTF
TRBJ1-5 TRBD1 TRBV7-9 NA TGTGCCAGCAGCCGCACAGGGGCCGAGCCCCAGCATTTT CASSRTGAEPQHF
TRBJ2-1 TRBD2 TRBV6-5 NA TGTGCCAGCAGGGGGGGACTAGCGGGGAACAATGAGCAGTTCTTC CASRGGLAGNNEQFF
TRBJ1-5 NA TRBV6-5 NA TGTGCCAGCAGCAGATCCAGGGGTCAGCCCCAGCATTTT CASSRSRGQPQHF
TRBJ1-3 NA TRBV6-5 NA TGTGCCAGCGCAGCGGAGGGGGCTGGAAACACCATATATTTT CASAAEGAGNTIYF
TRBJ2-7 TRBD1 TRBV27 NA TGTGCCAGCAGTCACTATCAGGGGGCGGACGAGCAGTACTTC CASSHYQGADEQYF
TRBJ1-2 NA TRBV5-4 NA TGTGCCAGCAGCGAGAACTTTAAGGTCTATGGCTACACCTTC CASSENFKVYGYTF
TRBJ2-2 NA TRBV18 NA TGTGCCAGCTCACGGGACAACGCGAACACCGGGGAGCTGTTTTTT CASSRDNANTGELFF
TRBJ2-7 NA TRBV30 NA TGTGCCTGGAGTCGACAGATCCATGGGGAGCAGTACTTC CAWSRQIHGEQYF
TRBJ1-2 NA TRBV18 NA TGTGCCAGCTCACCAGGGTCGTTTACATTATATGGCTACACCTTC CASSPGSFTLYGYTF
TRBJ1-5 NA TRBV5-8 few TGTGCCAGCAGTCGCAAGGAATTGCCCCAGCATTTT CASSRKELPQHF
TRBJ2-2 NA TRBV19 NA TGTGCCAGTAGTATTGGAGGAGGAACCGGGGAGCTGTTTTTT CASSIGGGTGELFF
TRBJ1-5 NA TRBV13 NA TGTGCCAGCAGTAGGGGGGTTAATAGCAATCAGCCCCAGCATTTT CASSRGVNSNQPQHF
TRBJ2-5 TRBD1 TRBV2 NA TGTGCCAGCAGTGAAGTACTCGGACAGGGACAAGAGACCCAGTACTTC CASSEVLGQGQETQYF
TRBJ2-5 TRBD2 TRBV5-5 NA TGTGCCAGCAGCCGGGGACTAGCGGAAGAGACCCAGTACTTC CASSRGLAEETQYF
TRBJ2-1 TRBD2 TRBV5-4 NA TGTGCCAGCAGCTTGTCGTATAAGCTGAGCGGGAGGGCAGGCGACAATGAGCAGTTCTTC CASSLSYKLSGRAGDNEQFF
TRBJ2-3 TRBD2 TRBV2 NA TGTGCCAGCAGTGGGACTAGCGGGGGCACAGATACGCAGTATTTT CASSGTSGGTDTQYF
TRBJ2-7 TRBD1 TRBV20-1 NA TGCAGTGCCTCGACAGGGAACGAGCAGTACTTC CSASTGNEQYF
TRBJ1-6 NA TRBV11-2 NA TGTGCCAGCAGCCCGGGTATCGCGGTTCCCGGCTATAATTCACCCCTCCACTTT CASSPGIAVPGYNSPLHF
TRBJ1-1 NA TRBV19 NA TGTGCCAGTAGTATAAACCCCCTTGGAGTGAACACTGAAGCTTTCTTT CASSINPLGVNTEAFF
TRBJ2-3 TRBD2 TRBV5-1 NA TGCGCCAGCAGCTTGGGGGGACTAGCCCCAGATACGCAGTATTTT CASSLGGLAPDTQYF
TRBJ1-5 NA TRBV18 NA TGTGCCAGCTCACCTACAGGGTTTCAGCCCCAGCATTTT CASSPTGFQPQHF
TRBJ2-3 TRBD2 TRBV2 NA TGTGCCAGCAGCCGGGGGGGTCTCACAGATACGCAGTATTTT CASSRGGLTDTQYF